Reported below is one T cell receptor (beta chain). Its specificity is not known. Trimming shortened V by 0 bases and J by 3 bases, and 6 bases separated the two germline ends. Germline V gene sequence: CDR1 LGHNA, CDR2 YNFKEQ. The CDR3 sequence is 13 residues long. The data originate from a study of long-term antiretroviral therapy in people with HIV. Whole-study findings and limits: CDR3 lengths in HIV samples spanned a narrower range than controls.

Each donor had at least one pre-ART and at least two post-ART PBMC samples. The authors ran the immunoSEQ assay, v3.0, at survey level. This table comes from immunoSEQ multiplex PCR, and its TCRdb copy is limited to in-frame clones, with some not included. This table has 30,000 to 40,000 clones, over 75% appearing once. This material consisted of unsorted PBMCs, taken 1.5 years after starting antiretroviral therapy. The J gene is TRBJ2-7, the V gene TRBV4-2, with D unresolved. The sequence derives from a man between 18 and 29 years old with HIV. The CDR3 region has the DNA TGTGCCAGCAGCCAAGAACGCAGCTACGAGCAGTACTTC. Protein product: CASSQERSYEQYF.